Below are 19 T cell receptor beta chains sequenced from a single sample in a study of T cells in Graves' hyperthyroidism and ophthalmopathy. Template material for amplifying TCR beta CDR3 regions consisted of RNA transcripts. An initial round of RT-PCR targeting the TCR CDR3 relied on the HTBI primer set. TCRdb redid the calling of the multiplex PCR reads with MiXCR, one entry per CDR3 protein. There are a few hundred thousand distinct CDR3 sequences in the sample; about 45% occur only once, and 19% lies in the top ten. The sequenced material came from peripheral blood or thyroid tissue (not recorded which). The receptors originated from an adult woman with Graves' disease, either hyperthyroidism or ophthalmopathy (not recorded which).

J is TRBJ2-7 and V is TRBV24-1, with D possibly being TRBD1 (6 bases). Deletions cut 5 bases from V and 9 bases from J, with 25 bases between. Germline V gives CDR1 KGHDR, CDR2 SFDVKD. This CDR3 contains 16 residues. This chain's CDR3 is CATSGQVYGEFEAQYF. In nucleotides, the CDR3 is TGTGCCACCAGTGGACAGGTGTATGGGGAGTTTGAAGCGCAGTACTTC.

This chain links TRBV7-2 with TRBJ1-2; tentatively, D is TRBD1 (5 bases). Trimming removed 0 bases from V and 8 bases from J, with 7 bases in between. This CDR3 region has 12 residues. Germline loops: CDR1 SGHTA, CDR2 FQGNSA. The CDR3 is CASSLAWGGYTF. DNA for the CDR3: TGTGCCAGCAGCTTAGCATGGGGGGGCTACACCTTC.

The chain has TRBV7-7 and TRBJ2-5; unclear D gene. Germline V lookup: CDR1 SSHAT, CDR2 FNYEAQ (reference sequence). This CDR3 has 13 residues. Trimming cost V 3 bases and J 9 bases, with 14 bases left between them. Here the CDR3 DNA reads TGTGCCAGCAGCTTGACACTCAATCAGCCCCAGTACTTC. This translates into CASSLTLNQPQYF. Full variable domain (rest looked up from reference TRBV7-7 and TRBJ2-5): GAGVSQSPRYKVTKRGQDVTLRCDPISSHATLYWYQQALGQGPEFLTYFNYEAQPDKSGLPSDRFSAERPEGSISTLTIQRTEQRDSAMYRCASSLTLNQPQYFGPGTRLLVL.

In this sample, this clonotype turned up a few times. The gene calls are TRBV2 and TRBJ2-5; D might be TRBD2 (5 bases). Per germline, CDR1 SNHLY and CDR2 FYNNEI. V lost 5 bases and J lost 4, with 14 bases in between. This CDR3 is 14 amino acids long. The CDR3 DNA reads TGTGCCAGCAGTCCGCCCGGACTTGGAGAGACCCAGTACTTC. This translates into CASSPPGLGETQYF. Complete variable domain (other parts from reference TRBV2 and TRBJ2-5): EPEVTQTPSHQVTQMGQEVILRCVPISNHLYFYWYRQILGQKVEFLVSFYNNEISEKSEIFDDQFSVERPDGSNFTLKIRSTKLEDSAMYFCASSPPGLGETQYFGPGTRLLVL.

This clonotype was observed a handful of times. The chain joins TRBV24-1 to TRBJ2-6; D not certain. V lost 9 bases and J 1 base, leaving 12 bases between the germline ends. This CDR3 spans 15 amino acids. The germline V gene encodes CDR1 KGHDR and CDR2 SFDVKD. CDR3 amino acids: CATVGIPSGANVLTF. CDR3 nucleotides: TGTGCCACCGTGGGCATTCCATCTGGGGCCAACGTCCTGACTTTC.

V and J are TRBV7-9 and TRBJ1-4, with a possible D match to TRBD1 (6 bases). Trimming took 3 bases from V and 8 from J, leaving 13 bases between them. The CDR3 runs to 14 residues. Germline lookup yields CDR1 SEHNR and CDR2 FQNEAQ (reference sequence). The CDR3 DNA sequence: TGTGCCAGCAGCTTTGCGGGTGGGGGCGAAAAACTGTTTTTT. It codes for CASSFAGGGEKLFF.

About this clonotype: This could be a read error, since a much larger clone is one nucleotide away. V and J are TRBV5-1 and TRBJ1-1, with D possibly matching TRBD1 (5 bases). Germline CDR1 SGHRS, CDR2 YFSETQ. There are 15 residues in the CDR3. CDR3 loop: CAISFQGRGNTEAFF. CDR3 in DNA: TGCGCCATCAGCTTTCAGGGTCGAGGAAACACTGAAGCTTTCTTT.

This clonotype has only a few counts. The V gene is TRBV29-1, the J gene TRBJ1-1, with unresolved D. The length of the CDR3 is 13 residues. With 8 bases removed from V and 6 bases from J, the gap between germline ends came to 19 bases. The germline gives CDR1 SQVTM, CDR2 ANQGSEA. CDR3 sequence (DNA): TGCAGCAGTTTTAGTCCCGCATCCCCTGAAGCTTTCTTT. The encoded protein is CSSFSPASPEAFF.

This clonotype was detected many times. The V call is TRBV20-1, the J call TRBJ1-5, with D possibly being TRBD1 (6 bases). Germline CDR1 is DFQATT and CDR2 is SNEGSKA (reference sequence). V was pared by 4 bases and J by 0 bases, with 19 bases between. The CDR3 is made up of 17 amino acids. The CDR3: CSATSRRGRLSNQPQHF. For the CDR3, the DNA is TGCAGTGCTACCTCCCGGAGGGGGAGACTTAGCAATCAGCCCCAGCATTTT.

This clonotype was seen a few times. The J gene is TRBJ2-7, the V gene TRBV7-9, with TRBD2 matching over 7 bases. Germline trimming cut 5 bases from V and 3 bases from J; bases unmatched to any gene: 10. Per the germline V gene, CDR1 is SEHNR and CDR2 is FQNEAQ (reference sequence). CDR3 length: 15 residues. The DNA of the CDR3 is TGTGCCAGCAGCCATCTAGCGGAGTCCCTCTACGAGCAGTACTTC. It translates to CASSHLAESLYEQYF. Full variable domain (remainder filled in from reference TRBV7-9 and TRBJ2-7): DTGVSQNPRHKITKRGQNVTFRCDPISEHNRLYWYRQTLGQGPEFLTYFQNEAQLEKSRLLSDRFSAERPKGSFSTLEIQRTEQGDSAMYLCASSHLAESLYEQYFGPGTRLTVT.

This clonotype was recorded a few times. The V and J genes are TRBV29-1 and TRBJ2-5; TRBD1 matches 8 bases. CDR1 and CDR2 from the germline V gene are SQVTM and ANQGSEA. This CDR3 has 12 residues. After removal of 6 bases from V and 5 bases from J, the junction contained 5 bases not matched to a gene. The DNA of the CDR3 is TGCAGCGTCGGGACAGGAAAGGAGACCCAGTACTTC. The encoded protein is CSVGTGKETQYF.

This clonotype was observed at least ten times. The chain uses TRBV12-3 or TRBV12-4 and TRBJ1-1; the match to TRBD1 covers 8 bases. The CDR3 length is 14 residues. V lost 4 bases and J lost 3; bases outside the gene matches: 4. CDR3 DNA sequence: TGTGCCAGCAGTTCCATGGACAGGGACACTGAAGCTTTCTTT. Protein: CASSSMDRDTEAFF.

This rearrangement joins TRBV7-2 to TRBJ1-4; no definite D call. With 2 bases removed from V and 2 bases from J, the gap between germline ends came to 18 bases. Germline V CDR1 and CDR2: SGHTA, FQGNSA. The CDR3 is made up of 18 amino acids. CDR3 in DNA: TGTGCCAGCAGCTTAATCGTATTGGGAGAGCAGACTAATGAAAAACTGTTTTTT. Translated: CASSLIVLGEQTNEKLFF.

In this sample, this clonotype turned up many times. The gene calls are TRBV7-2 and TRBJ2-7, with D unresolved. The CDR3 runs to 11 residues. The V end lost 1 base, the J end lost 11 bases, and 9 bases lay between the germline ends. From germline, CDR1 is SGHTA and CDR2 FQGNSA. This CDR3 is CASSLGGEEYF. For the CDR3, the DNA is TGTGCCAGCAGCTTAGGTGGAGAGGAGTACTTC.

The CDR3 reads CSARSAATANQPQHF. DNA of the CDR3: TGCAGTGCTAGAAGCGCGGCCACCGCAAATCAGCCCCAGCATTTT. The chain recombines TRBV20-1 with TRBJ1-5; no reliable D call. The germline V gene encodes CDR1 DFQATT and CDR2 SNEGSKA (reference sequence). Trimming left V 2 bases short and J 4 bases short, with 15 bases between. This CDR3 region has 15 residues.

A remark on this clonotype: Because it lacks the conserved phenylalanine or tryptophan at the end, this CDR3 is likely a read error. J is TRBJ1-1 and V is TRBV7-9, with D possibly being TRBD1 (5 bases). The V gene lost 4 bases and the J gene lost 4 bases, with 10 bases spanning the gap. The CDR3 is made up of 13 amino acids. The germline V gene has CDR1 SEHNR and CDR2 FQNEAQ (reference sequence). The CDR3 coding sequence is TGTGCCAGCAGCTCCGGGGCTAGCACTGAAGCTTTCCTT. It translates to CASSSGASTEAFL.

V gene TRBV7-2 combines with J gene TRBJ1-2; no firm D call. The CDR3 is 14 amino acids. CDR1 and CDR2 (germline): SGHTA, FQGNSA. V shed 1 base and J shed 4 bases, with 10 bases lying between them. The CDR3 here is CASSLGQFSYGYTF. CDR3 DNA sequence: TGTGCCAGCAGCTTAGGGCAGTTCTCCTATGGCTACACCTTC. The variable domain in full, with the rest retrieved from reference TRBV7-2 and TRBJ1-2, is GAGVSQSPSNKVTEKGKDVELRCDPISGHTALYWYRQSLGQGLEFLIYFQGNSAPDKSGLPSDRFSAERTGGSVSTLTIQRTQQEDSAVYLCASSLGQFSYGYTFGSGTRLTVV.

This clonotype was seen ten or more times. The chain has TRBV28 and TRBJ2-5; 11 nucleotides match TRBD2. The germline V gene encodes CDR1 MDHEN and CDR2 SYDVKM. CDR3 length equals 16 residues. Unmatched junction bases numbered 9, after V lost 4 bases and J lost 5 bases. The CDR3, as DNA: TGTGCCAGCAGTTCTAGACTAGCGGGGTCAGCGGAGACCCAGTACTTC. It yields the protein CASSSRLAGSAETQYF.

The chain recombines TRBV7-9 with TRBJ1-2; tentatively, D is TRBD1 (5 bases). The CDR3 length is 14 residues. The germline V and J ends were trimmed by 6 bases and 1 base, with 12 bases remaining between them. Germline loops: CDR1 SEHNR, CDR2 FQNEAQ (reference sequence). CDR3 in DNA: TGTGCCAGCAGTGCGGGGGACGATAACTATGGCTACACCTTC. Encoded protein: CASSAGDDNYGYTF. Based on the CDR3 plus reference TRBV7-9 and TRBJ1-2, the full variable domain is DTGVSQNPRHKITKRGQNVTFRCDPISEHNRLYWYRQTLGQGPEFLTYFQNEAQLEKSRLLSDRFSAERPKGSFSTLEIQRTEQGDSAMYLCASSAGDDNYGYTFGSGTRLTVV.